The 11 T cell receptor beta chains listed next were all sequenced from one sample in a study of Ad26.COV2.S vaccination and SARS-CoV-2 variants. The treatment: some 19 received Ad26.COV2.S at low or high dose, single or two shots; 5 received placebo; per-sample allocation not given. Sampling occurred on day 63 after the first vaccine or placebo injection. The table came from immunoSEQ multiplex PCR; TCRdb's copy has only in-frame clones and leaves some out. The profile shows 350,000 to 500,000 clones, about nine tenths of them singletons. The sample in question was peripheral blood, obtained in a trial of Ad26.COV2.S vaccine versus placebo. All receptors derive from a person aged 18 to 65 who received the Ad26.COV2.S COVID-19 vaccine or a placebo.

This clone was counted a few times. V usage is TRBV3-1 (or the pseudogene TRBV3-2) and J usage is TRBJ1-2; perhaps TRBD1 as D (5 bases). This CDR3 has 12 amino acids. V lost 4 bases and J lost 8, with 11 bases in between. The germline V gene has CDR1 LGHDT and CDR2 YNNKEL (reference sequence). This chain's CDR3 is CASSLREQGYTF. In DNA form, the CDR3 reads TGTGCCAGCAGCCTCAGGGAACAAGGCTACACCTTC.

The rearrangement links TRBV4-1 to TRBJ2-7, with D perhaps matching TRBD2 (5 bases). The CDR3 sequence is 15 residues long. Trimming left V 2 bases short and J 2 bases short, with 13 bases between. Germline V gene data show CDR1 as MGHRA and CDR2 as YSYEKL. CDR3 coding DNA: TGCGCCAGCAGCCAATTACCCGGAGGCACCTACGAGCAGTACTTC. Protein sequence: CASSQLPGGTYEQYF.

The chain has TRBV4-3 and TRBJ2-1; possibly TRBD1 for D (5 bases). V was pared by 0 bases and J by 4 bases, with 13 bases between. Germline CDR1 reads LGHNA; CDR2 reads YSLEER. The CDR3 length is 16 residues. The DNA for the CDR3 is TGCGCCAGCAGCCAAGATTGGCGACAGAGATACAATGAGCAGTTCTTC. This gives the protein CASSQDWRQRYNEQFF.

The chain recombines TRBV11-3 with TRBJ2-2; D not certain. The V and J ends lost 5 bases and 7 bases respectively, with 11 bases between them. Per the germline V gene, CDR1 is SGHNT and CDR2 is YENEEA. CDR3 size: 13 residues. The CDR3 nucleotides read TGTGCCAGCAGCCCCACGGCGAGCGGGGAGCTGTTTTTT. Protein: CASSPTASGELFF.

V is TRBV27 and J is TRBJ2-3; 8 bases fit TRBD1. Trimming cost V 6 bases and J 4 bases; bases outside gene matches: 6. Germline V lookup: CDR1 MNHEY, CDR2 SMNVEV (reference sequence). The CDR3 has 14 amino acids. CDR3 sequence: CASSLGQGSDTQYF. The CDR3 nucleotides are TGTGCCAGCAGCCTAGGACAGGGTTCAGATACGCAGTATTTT.

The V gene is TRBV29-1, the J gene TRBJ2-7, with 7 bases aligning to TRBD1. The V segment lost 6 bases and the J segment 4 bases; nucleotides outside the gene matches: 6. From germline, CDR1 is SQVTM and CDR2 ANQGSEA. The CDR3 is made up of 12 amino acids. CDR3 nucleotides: TGCAGCGTCGGCCCAGGGGGTTACGAGCAGTACTTC. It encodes CSVGPGGYEQYF.

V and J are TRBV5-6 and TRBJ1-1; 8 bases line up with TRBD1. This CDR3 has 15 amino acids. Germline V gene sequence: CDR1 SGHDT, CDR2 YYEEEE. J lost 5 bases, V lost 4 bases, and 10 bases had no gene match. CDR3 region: CASSPPDRDGTEAFF. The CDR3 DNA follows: TGTGCCAGCAGCCCCCCGGACAGGGATGGGACTGAAGCTTTCTTT.

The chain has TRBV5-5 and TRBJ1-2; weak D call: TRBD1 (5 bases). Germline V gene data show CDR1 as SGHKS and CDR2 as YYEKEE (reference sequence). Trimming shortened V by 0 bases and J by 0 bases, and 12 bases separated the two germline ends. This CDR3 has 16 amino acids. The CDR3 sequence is CASSLVPDKANYGYTF. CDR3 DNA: TGTGCCAGCAGCTTGGTACCGGACAAGGCTAACTATGGCTACACCTTC.

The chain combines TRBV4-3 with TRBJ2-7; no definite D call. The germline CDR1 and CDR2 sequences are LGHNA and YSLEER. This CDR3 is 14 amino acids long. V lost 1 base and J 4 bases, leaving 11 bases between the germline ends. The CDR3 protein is CASSQGPISYEQYF. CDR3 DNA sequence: TGCGCCAGCAGCCAAGGTCCCATTTCTTACGAGCAGTACTTC.

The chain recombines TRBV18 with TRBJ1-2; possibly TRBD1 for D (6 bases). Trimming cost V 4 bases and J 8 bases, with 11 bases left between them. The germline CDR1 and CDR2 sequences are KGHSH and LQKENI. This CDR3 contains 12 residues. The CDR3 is CASSLAGEGYTF. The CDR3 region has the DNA TGTGCCAGCTCACTGGCAGGGGAAGGCTACACCTTC.

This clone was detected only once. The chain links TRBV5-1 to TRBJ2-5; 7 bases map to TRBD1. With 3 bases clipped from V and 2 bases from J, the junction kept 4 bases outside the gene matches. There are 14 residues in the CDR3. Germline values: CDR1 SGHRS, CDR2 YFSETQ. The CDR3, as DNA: TGCGCCAGCAGCTCCCGGACAGGTCAAGAGACCCAGTACTTC. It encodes CASSSRTGQETQYF.